This record looks at one T cell receptor beta chain sequence and its context. This record comes from a study of CD8 T cells in Susac syndrome. Sequencing of TCR beta drew on CD8+ and CD4+ T cells from blood. Healthy donors served as age- and sex-matched controls. Negative isolation was used for CD8+ and CD4+ T cells and FACS enrichment for TEMRA cells. With 0 bases removed from V and 1 base from J, the gap between germline ends came to 9 bases. Germline assignment: CDR1 MNHNS and CDR2 SASEGT. This CDR3 comprises 15 residues. RNA, at about 0.45 to 1 ug, was reverse transcribed with random hexamers. The authors amplified TCR beta CDR3 across 54 Vbeta and 13 Jbeta using immunoSEQ multiplex PCR. Using its own MiXCR run on the immunoSEQ multiplex PCR reads, TCRdb lists one record per CDR3 protein. The profile shows about 160,000 distinct CDR3 sequences, 92% of them singletons.

This sequence joins TRBV6-1 and TRBJ2-5, with D hard to call. The specimen was CD4+ T cells from PBMCs. The sequence was collected from a human donor in good health. The CDR3 region has the DNA TGTGCCAGCAGTGAAGCGCAGGACCTCCAAGAGACCCAGTACTTC. This encodes CASSEAQDLQETQYF.